One and the same sample provided the 30 T cell receptor beta chains below, sequenced in a study of shared clonotypes between healthy human individuals (dated by TCRdb to about 2020). Preparation of the library involved the immunoSEQ multiplex PCR assay. What TCRdb holds here is the immuneACCESS table cut down to in-frame rearrangements. Part of the clones is not present; checked against another copy, under half of the missing clones reflect an unresolved V gene, and the others are unexplained. The sample table lists about 1.5 million clones, 96% of them with a count of one. Jointly, the top ten make up approximately 1% of the sample. The sample comprised naive CD4+ T cells sorted from blood. Read against the paper, the sample's cell subset or site label means: CD45RA+ positively selected. These receptors all stem from a man aged 25 to 40 in good health.

CDR3 bases: TGCGCCAGCAGGGTAGGGTCTAACACCGGGGAGCTGTTTTTT. This codes for CASRVGSNTGELFF. The chain joins TRBV5-1 to TRBJ2-2; the D is unclear. The CDR3 extends over 14 amino acids. The germline gives CDR1 SGHRS, CDR2 YFSETQ. V gave up 5 bases and J gave up 2 bases, with 10 bases separating them. Full variable domain (missing parts from reference TRBV5-1 and TRBJ2-2): KAGVTQTPRYLIKTRGQQVTLSCSPISGHRSVSWYQQTPGQGLQFLFEYFSETQRNKGNFPGRFSGRQFSNSRSEMNVSTLELGDSALYLCASRVGSNTGELFFGEGSRLTVL.

The chain recombines TRBV5-6 with TRBJ2-3, with 7 bases lining up with TRBD1. The CDR3 extends over 15 amino acids. Germline CDR1 SGHDT, CDR2 YYEEEE. V lost 5 bases to trimming and J lost 1 base; unmatched junction nucleotides: 7. Here the CDR3 reads CASSTWGTGTDTQYF. The CDR3 DNA follows: TGTGCCAGCAGTACATGGGGGACAGGCACAGATACGCAGTATTTT.

The genes are TRBV27 and TRBJ2-1; 9 nucleotides align to TRBD1. This CDR3 is 13 amino acids long. The germline gives CDR1 MNHEY, CDR2 SMNVEV (reference sequence). The J segment lost 8 bases and the V segment lost 7 bases, leaving 6 bases of the junction unmatched. The CDR3 loop is CASKVQGADEQFF. In nucleotides, the CDR3 is TGTGCCAGCAAAGTACAGGGGGCCGATGAGCAGTTCTTC.

The chain carries TRBV28 and TRBJ2-5, with 11 bases aligning to TRBD1. V was clipped by 1 base and J by 4 bases; unmatched bases: 5. The length of the CDR3 is 16 residues. Germline CDR1 and CDR2: MDHEN and SYDVKM. The CDR3 region has the DNA TGTGCCAGCAGTTTATCGGGACAGGGGGATGGAGAGACCCAGTACTTC. This sequence encodes CASSLSGQGDGETQYF. The full variable domain, in which reference TRBV28 and TRBJ2-5 provide the parts outside the CDR3, is DVKVTQSSRYLVKRTGEKVFLECVQDMDHENMFWYRQDPGLGLRLIYFSYDVKMKEKGDIPEGYSVSREKKERFSLILESASTNQTSMYLCASSLSGQGDGETQYFGPGTRLLVL.

The chain employs TRBV7-2 and TRBJ2-1, with D unclear. This CDR3 is 16 amino acids long. The germline V gene has CDR1 SGHTA and CDR2 FQGNSA. V lost 2 bases to trimming and J lost 8 bases, with 19 bases between them. The DNA for the CDR3 is TGTGCCAGCAGCTTACTAGGAGTCTCAATGACGGATGAGCAGTTCTTC. It yields the protein CASSLLGVSMTDEQFF.

The chain links TRBV7-2 to TRBJ2-7; 11 positions match TRBD2. After removal of 4 bases from V and 4 bases from J, the junction contained 18 bases not matched to a gene. The CDR3 is 19 amino acids. CDR1 is SGHTA and CDR2 is FQGNSA in the germline V gene. This CDR3 is CASSSTFTTLAGGPYEQYF. DNA of the CDR3: TGTGCCAGCAGCTCCACGTTCACTACTCTAGCGGGAGGCCCGTACGAGCAGTACTTC.

The table lists this clone with a count of one. The V call is TRBV6-1, the J call TRBJ1-4, with unresolved D. V lost 2 bases to trimming and J lost 0 bases, with 7 bases between them. Germline V CDR1 and CDR2: MNHNS, SASEGT. This CDR3 spans 15 amino acids. This CDR3 reads CASSEWRATNEKLFF. The CDR3 DNA follows: TGTGCCAGCAGTGAATGGAGGGCAACTAATGAAAAACTGTTTTTT.

The chain combines TRBV10-2 with TRBJ1-1; 10 nucleotides agree with TRBD1. With 6 bases clipped from V and 2 bases from J, the junction kept 3 bases outside the gene matches. CDR1 and CDR2 (germline): WSHSY, SAAADI. The CDR3 extends over 14 amino acids. In nucleotides, the CDR3 is TGCGCCAGCAGGGGACAGGGGAGTAACACTGAAGCTTTCTTT. It is translated as CASRGQGSNTEAFF.

The chain joins TRBV29-1 to TRBJ1-4; D might be TRBD1 (6 bases). This CDR3 is built from 13 residues. Germline values: CDR1 SQVTM, CDR2 ANQGSEA. Trimming left V 3 bases short and J 8 bases short, with 13 bases between. CDR3 region: CSVDTGASEKLFF. In DNA form, the CDR3 reads TGCAGCGTTGATACGGGGGCAAGCGAAAAACTGTTTTTT.

The genes are TRBV12-5 and TRBJ2-1; TRBD1 matches 9 bases. The length of the CDR3 is 14 residues. J was trimmed by 8 bases and V by 5 bases; bases with no gene match: 7. CDR1 is LGHNT, CDR2 FRNRAP, per germline. CDR3 sequence (DNA): TGTGCTAGTGGTACCAGGGACAGGGAGGATGAGCAGTTCTTC. It encodes CASGTRDREDEQFF.

Comments on this clone: Other DNA sequences in this specimen translate into the identical CDR3. This chain links TRBV18 with TRBJ2-7, with 13 bases identical to TRBD2. Trimming removed 3 bases from V and 3 bases from J; junction bases left unmatched: 2. CDR3 length: 15 residues. The germline V gene has CDR1 KGHSH and CDR2 LQKENI. CDR3 coding DNA: TGTGCCAGCTCACCTAGGACTAGCGGGAGCTACGAGCAGTACTTC. As protein: CASSPRTSGSYEQYF.

The chain joins TRBV7-2 to TRBJ2-1; tentatively, D is TRBD2 (7 bases). The V end lost 3 bases, the J end lost 6 bases, and 18 bases lay between the germline ends. The length of the CDR3 is 16 residues. CDR1 SGHTA and CDR2 FQGNSA come from the germline V gene. In DNA, the CDR3 is TGTGCCAGCAGCTTTAGGGGGTTGACTAGCCGCAATGAGCAGTTCTTC. The encoded protein is CASSFRGLTSRNEQFF.

The V call is TRBV7-8, the J call TRBJ2-7; 7 bases fit TRBD1. CDR3 length equals 14 residues. V trimming: 3 bases; J trimming: 6 bases; junction bases outside the gene matches: 8. Germline-derived CDR1 and CDR2 are SGHVS and FQNEAQ. CDR3 loop: CASSFDRAGGEQYF. CDR3 nucleotide sequence: TGTGCCAGCAGCTTTGACAGGGCGGGTGGCGAGCAGTACTTC.

Notes on this clone: The same CDR3 can be traced to other DNA sequences in this sample. The chain is built from TRBV5-4 and TRBJ2-7; 11 bases line up with TRBD2. Germline loops: CDR1 SGHNT, CDR2 YYREEE (reference sequence). CDR3 length: 14 amino acids. V lost 3 bases to trimming and J lost 2 bases; unmatched junction nucleotides: 1. The CDR3: CASSSSGRTYEQYF. The CDR3 region has the DNA TGTGCCAGCAGCTCTAGCGGGAGGACCTACGAGCAGTACTTC.

This chain connects TRBV27 to TRBJ2-1; a possible D gene is TRBD1 (6 bases). Trimming stripped 5 bases from V and 3 bases from J, with 11 bases between. The germline gives CDR1 MNHEY, CDR2 SMNVEV (reference sequence). The CDR3 sequence is 14 residues long. The CDR3 sequence: CASSPDSHYNEQFF. The CDR3 DNA is TGTGCCAGCAGTCCGGACAGTCACTACAATGAGCAGTTCTTC.

The chain employs TRBV7-2 and TRBJ2-6; D gene unclear. Trimming shortened V by 5 bases and J by 0 bases, and 8 bases separated the two germline ends. CDR1 and CDR2 from the germline V gene are SGHTA and FQGNSA. This CDR3 has 15 amino acids. CDR3: CASSPIDSGANVLTF. In DNA, the CDR3 is TGTGCCAGCAGCCCCATCGACTCTGGGGCCAACGTCCTGACTTTC.

This sequence joins TRBV2 and TRBJ2-3; D remains unclear. Germline V lookup: CDR1 SNHLY, CDR2 FYNNEI. V lost 7 bases and J lost 0, with 2 bases in between. The CDR3 totals 11 residues. In DNA form, the CDR3 reads TGTGCCAGCAAGAGCACAGATACGCAGTATTTT. Translating gives CASKSTDTQYF.

This rearrangement joins TRBV7-3 to TRBJ1-1; no clear D. The V end was cut by 3 bases, the J end by 4 bases, with 6 bases between. The CDR3 runs 12 residues. CDR1 is SGHTA, CDR2 FQGTGA, per germline. The CDR3 here is CASSLLTTEAFF. CDR3 nucleotide sequence: TGTGCCAGCAGCTTGTTGACCACTGAAGCTTTCTTT.

This clone has just one count. The V gene is TRBV10-1, the J gene TRBJ2-1; TRBD2 matches at 9 bases. This CDR3 spans 15 amino acids. The germline gives CDR1 WNHNN, CDR2 SYGVQD (reference sequence). The V gene end was trimmed by 6 bases and the J gene end by 6 bases; junction bases not matched to a gene: 9. The CDR3 loop reads CASSQMPGLANEQFF. CDR3 DNA sequence: TGCGCCAGCAGCCAAATGCCGGGACTAGCCAATGAGCAGTTCTTC.

V and J are TRBV5-4 and TRBJ1-1; D is undetermined. The CDR3 contains 11 residues. V was shortened by 0 bases and J by 8 bases, with 5 bases between the two germline ends. Germline V lookup: CDR1 SGHNT, CDR2 YYREEE (reference sequence). CDR3 region: CASSLDSEAFF. In DNA, the CDR3 is TGTGCCAGCAGCTTGGACAGCGAAGCTTTCTTT.

Concerning this clone: Compared with germline, one end of the junction differs, possibly owing to a read error. The chain joins TRBV7-7 to TRBJ1-5, with unresolved D. The CDR3 extends over 13 amino acids. CDR1 is SSHAT, CDR2 FNYEAQ, per germline (reference sequence). CDR3: CASSVSPNQPQHF. The CDR3 nucleotides are TGTGCTAGCAGCGTTAGCCCCAATCAGCCCCAGCATTTT.

The V gene is TRBV28, the J gene TRBJ1-4; no clear D. Germline V gene sequence: CDR1 MDHEN, CDR2 SYDVKM. This CDR3 region has 12 residues. Trimming shortened V by 10 bases and J by 0 bases, and 6 bases separated the two germline ends. The CDR3 nucleotides read TGTGCCATCCGGGCAACTAATGAAAAACTGTTTTTT. This codes for CAIRATNEKLFF.

A remark on this clone: The same CDR3 arises from other DNA sequences in this sample as well. The CDR3 DNA reads as TGTGCCAGCAGCTTAGGCCGGGACAGCTACGAGCAGTACTTC. Residues: CASSLGRDSYEQYF. The gene calls are TRBV7-9 and TRBJ2-7, with 7 bases that match TRBD1. Losses at the gene ends were 1 base for V and 3 bases for J; bases not matched to a gene: 3. This CDR3 comprises 14 residues. The germline gives CDR1 SEHNR, CDR2 FQNEAQ (reference sequence).

The V and J genes are TRBV18 and TRBJ2-2; weak D call: TRBD2 (5 bases). The CDR3 is 14 amino acids. V lost 8 bases and J 1 base, leaving 11 bases between the germline ends. Germline loops: CDR1 KGHSH, CDR2 LQKENI. The CDR3 sequence is CASGGVENTGELFF. The CDR3 DNA reads TGTGCCAGCGGAGGTGTTGAGAACACCGGGGAGCTGTTTTTT.

This clone has just one count. V and J are TRBV7-9 and TRBJ2-1; TRBD2 is a possible D gene (6 bases). Germline CDR1 is SEHNR and CDR2 is FQNEAQ (reference sequence). This CDR3 contains 14 residues. V was cut by 8 bases and J by 8 bases, with 19 bases left in between. The CDR3 DNA reads as TGTGCCAGCGCTGTTAGGCAGGGAGGCGATGAGCAGTTCTTC. Translating it yields CASAVRQGGDEQFF.

The chain uses TRBV15 and TRBJ2-3, with a weak D call TRBD2 (6 bases). Trimming shortened V by 4 bases and J by 5 bases, and 13 bases separated the two germline ends. Germline CDR1 reads LNHNV; CDR2 reads YYDKDF (reference sequence). CDR3 length equals 14 residues. The CDR3 sequence is CATSNPSGGDTQYF. CDR3 nucleotide sequence: TGTGCCACCAGCAACCCGTCCGGGGGAGATACGCAGTATTTT.

The gene calls are TRBV2 and TRBJ2-2, with TRBD1 matching over 10 bases. The germline gives CDR1 SNHLY, CDR2 FYNNEI. The CDR3 extends over 18 amino acids. V shed 5 bases and J 4 bases; nucleotides not matched to a gene: 13. DNA for the CDR3: TGTGCCAGCAGTTATTCGATAGGGACAGGGGTTGGCACCGGGGAGCTGTTTTTT. Its translation is CASSYSIGTGVGTGELFF.

The chain joins TRBV11-2 to TRBJ1-4; D is perhaps TRBD1 (5 bases). Germline CDR1 is SGHAT and CDR2 is FQNNGV. Trimming stripped 0 bases from V and 11 bases from J, with 13 bases between. The CDR3 runs 14 residues. CDR3 residues: CASSLDRAVFKLFF. The CDR3 DNA reads TGTGCCAGCAGCTTAGACAGGGCGGTATTTAAACTGTTTTTT.

The chain carries TRBV27 and TRBJ2-2; 11 bases map to TRBD2. The CDR3 loop spans 16 amino acids. With 1 base clipped from V and 4 bases from J, the junction kept 2 bases outside the gene matches. Germline V CDR1 and CDR2: MNHEY, SMNVEV (reference sequence). This chain's CDR3 is CASSLFLAGGTGELFF. The CDR3 coding sequence is TGTGCCAGCAGTTTATTTCTAGCGGGAGGCACCGGGGAGCTGTTTTTT.

With respect to this clone: The same CDR3 is also encoded by other DNA sequences in this sample. The chain joins TRBV7-9 to TRBJ2-1; no clear D gene. V was trimmed by 0 bases and J by 0 bases, leaving 6 bases between them. This CDR3 contains 15 residues. CDR1 SEHNR and CDR2 FQNEAQ come from the germline V gene (reference sequence). CDR3 amino acids: CASSLAGSSYNEQFF. CDR3 in DNA: TGTGCCAGCAGCTTAGCGGGAAGCTCCTACAATGAGCAGTTCTTC.